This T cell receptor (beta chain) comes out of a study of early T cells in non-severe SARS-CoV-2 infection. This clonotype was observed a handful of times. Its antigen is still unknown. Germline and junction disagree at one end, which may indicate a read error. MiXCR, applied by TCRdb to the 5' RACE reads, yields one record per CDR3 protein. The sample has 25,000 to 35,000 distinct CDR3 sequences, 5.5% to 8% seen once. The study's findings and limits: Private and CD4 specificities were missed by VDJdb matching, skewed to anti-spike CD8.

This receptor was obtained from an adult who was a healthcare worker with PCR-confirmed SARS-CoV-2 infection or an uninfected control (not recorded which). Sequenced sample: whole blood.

The CDR3 DNA sequence: TGTGTCAGCAGCAGACAGGGGGCCCTCTCCTACGAGCAGTACTTC. Amino acids: CVSSRQGALSYEQYF. V and J are TRBV5-5 and TRBJ2-7; 10 bases align to TRBD1. The CDR3 totals 15 residues. The germline V gene has CDR1 SGHKS and CDR2 YYEKEE (reference sequence).